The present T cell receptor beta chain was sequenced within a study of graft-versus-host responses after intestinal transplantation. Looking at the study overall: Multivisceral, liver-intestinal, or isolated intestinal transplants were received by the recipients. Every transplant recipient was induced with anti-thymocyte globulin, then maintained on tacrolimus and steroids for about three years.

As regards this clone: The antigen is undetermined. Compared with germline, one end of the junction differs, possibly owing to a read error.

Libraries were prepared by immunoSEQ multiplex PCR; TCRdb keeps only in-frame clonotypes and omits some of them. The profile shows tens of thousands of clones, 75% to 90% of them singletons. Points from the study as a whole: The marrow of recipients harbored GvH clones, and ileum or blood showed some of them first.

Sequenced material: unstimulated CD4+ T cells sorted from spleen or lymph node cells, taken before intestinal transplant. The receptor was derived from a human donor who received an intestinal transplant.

CDR3 nucleotides: TGTGCCATCAGTGAGCCTCTCGGGGGGCGCCGAGCTCTGATCCGATTCTTC. Translated, it gives CAISEPLGGRRALIRFF. The chain joins TRBV10-3 to TRBJ2-7; a possible D gene is TRBD2 (7 bases). Germline V gives CDR1 ENHRY, CDR2 SYGVKD. The CDR3 length is 17 residues.